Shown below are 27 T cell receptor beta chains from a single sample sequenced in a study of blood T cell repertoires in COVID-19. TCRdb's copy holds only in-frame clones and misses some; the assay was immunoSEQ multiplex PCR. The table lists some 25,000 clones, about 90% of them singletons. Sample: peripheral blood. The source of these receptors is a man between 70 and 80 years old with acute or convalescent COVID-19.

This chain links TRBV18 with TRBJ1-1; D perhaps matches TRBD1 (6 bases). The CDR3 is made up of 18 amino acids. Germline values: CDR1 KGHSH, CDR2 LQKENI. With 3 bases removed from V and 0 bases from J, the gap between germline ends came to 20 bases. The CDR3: CASSPPINRADLNTEAFF. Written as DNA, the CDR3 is TGTGCCAGCTCACCGCCAATTAACAGGGCCGACTTGAACACTGAAGCTTTCTTT.

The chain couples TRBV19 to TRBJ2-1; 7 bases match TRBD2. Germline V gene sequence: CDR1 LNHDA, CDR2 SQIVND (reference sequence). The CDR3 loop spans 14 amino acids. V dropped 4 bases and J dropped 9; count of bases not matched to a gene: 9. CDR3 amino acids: CASSTSGNSLEQFF. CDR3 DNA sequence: TGTGCCAGTAGTACCAGCGGGAACTCTCTTGAGCAGTTCTTC. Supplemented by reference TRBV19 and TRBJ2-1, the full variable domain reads DGGITQSPKYLFRKEGQNVTLSCEQNLNHDAMYWYRQDPGQGLRLIYYSQIVNDFQKGDIAEGYSVSREKKESFPLTVTSAQKNPTAFYLCASSTSGNSLEQFFGPGTRLTVL.

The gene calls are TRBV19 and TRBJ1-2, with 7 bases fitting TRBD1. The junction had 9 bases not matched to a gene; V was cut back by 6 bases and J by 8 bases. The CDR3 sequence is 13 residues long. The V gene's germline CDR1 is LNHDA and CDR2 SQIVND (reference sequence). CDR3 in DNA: TGTGCCAGTAGGACAGGGCAGAATACAGGCTACACCTTC. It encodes CASRTGQNTGYTF.

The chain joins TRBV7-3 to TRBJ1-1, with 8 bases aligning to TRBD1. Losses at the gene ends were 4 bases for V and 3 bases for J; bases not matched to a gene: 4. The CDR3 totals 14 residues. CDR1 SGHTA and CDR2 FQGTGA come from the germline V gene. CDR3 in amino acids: CASSSTGGDTEAFF. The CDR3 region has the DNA TGTGCCAGCAGCTCAACAGGGGGGGACACTGAAGCTTTCTTT.

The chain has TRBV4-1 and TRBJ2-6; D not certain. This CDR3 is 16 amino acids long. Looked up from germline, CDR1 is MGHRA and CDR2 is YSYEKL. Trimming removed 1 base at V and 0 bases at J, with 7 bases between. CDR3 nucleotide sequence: TGCGCCAGCAGCCAAGCCGGCGGCTCTGGGGCCAACGTCCTGACTTTC. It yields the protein CASSQAGGSGANVLTF.

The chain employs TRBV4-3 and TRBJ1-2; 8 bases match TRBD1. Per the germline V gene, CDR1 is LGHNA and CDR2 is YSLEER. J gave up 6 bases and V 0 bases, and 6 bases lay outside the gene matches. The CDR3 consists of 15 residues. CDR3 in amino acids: CASSQDARGQDGYTF. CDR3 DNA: TGCGCCAGCAGCCAAGACGCCAGGGGGCAGGATGGCTACACCTTC.

CDR3 amino acids: CASTAVTSGNEQFF. CDR3 DNA: TGTGCCAGCACCGCGGTGACTAGCGGCAATGAGCAGTTCTTC. This chain connects TRBV6-5 to TRBJ2-1, with 9 bases that match TRBD2. The CDR3 runs 14 residues. Germline V CDR1 and CDR2: MNHEY, SVGAGI. Unmatched junction bases numbered 7, after V lost 7 bases and J lost 6 bases.

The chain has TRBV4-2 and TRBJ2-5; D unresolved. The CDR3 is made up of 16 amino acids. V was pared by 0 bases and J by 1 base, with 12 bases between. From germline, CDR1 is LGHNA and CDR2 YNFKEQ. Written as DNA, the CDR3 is TGTGCCAGCAGCCAAGAAGCAGCGATAACCCAAGAGACCCAGTACTTC. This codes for CASSQEAAITQETQYF.

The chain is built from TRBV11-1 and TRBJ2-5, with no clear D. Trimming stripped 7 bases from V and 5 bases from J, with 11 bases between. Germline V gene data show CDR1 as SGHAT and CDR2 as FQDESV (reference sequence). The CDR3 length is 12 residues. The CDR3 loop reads CASIIVSETQYF. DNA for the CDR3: TGTGCCAGCATCATAGTGAGTGAGACCCAGTACTTC.

CDR3 DNA sequence: TGTGCCAGTAGCAACCGGGACAGACCAGATCAGCCCCAGCATTTT. As protein: CASSNRDRPDQPQHF. This chain connects TRBV19 to TRBJ1-5; the match to TRBD1 covers 7 bases. The germline V gene encodes CDR1 LNHDA and CDR2 SQIVND (reference sequence). This CDR3 is built from 15 residues. J gave up 5 bases and V 6 bases, and 10 bases lay outside the gene matches. Full variable domain (remainder filled in from reference TRBV19 and TRBJ1-5): DGGITQSPKYLFRKEGQNVTLSCEQNLNHDAMYWYRQDPGQGLRLIYYSQIVNDFQKGDIAEGYSVSREKKESFPLTVTSAQKNPTAFYLCASSNRDRPDQPQHFGDGTRLSIL.

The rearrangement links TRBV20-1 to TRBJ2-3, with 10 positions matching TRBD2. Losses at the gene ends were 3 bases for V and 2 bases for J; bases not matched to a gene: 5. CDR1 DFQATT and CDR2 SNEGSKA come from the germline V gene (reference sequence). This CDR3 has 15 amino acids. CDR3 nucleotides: TGCAGTGCTAGTCCCACTAGCGGGATCACAGATACGCAGTATTTT. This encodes CSASPTSGITDTQYF.

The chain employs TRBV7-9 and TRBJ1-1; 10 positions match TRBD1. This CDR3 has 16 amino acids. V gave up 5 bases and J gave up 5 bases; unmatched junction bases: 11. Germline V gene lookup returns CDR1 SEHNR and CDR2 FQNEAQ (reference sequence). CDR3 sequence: CASSPPDRGRDTEAFF. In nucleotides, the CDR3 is TGTGCCAGCAGCCCCCCCGACAGGGGGCGCGATACTGAAGCTTTCTTT.

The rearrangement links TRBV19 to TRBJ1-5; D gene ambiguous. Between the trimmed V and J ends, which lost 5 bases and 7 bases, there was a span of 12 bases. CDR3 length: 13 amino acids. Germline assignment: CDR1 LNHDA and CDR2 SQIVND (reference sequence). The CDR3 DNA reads TGTGCCAGTAGTTTCTGGAGAGGCCAGCCCCAGCATTTT. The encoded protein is CASSFWRGQPQHF.

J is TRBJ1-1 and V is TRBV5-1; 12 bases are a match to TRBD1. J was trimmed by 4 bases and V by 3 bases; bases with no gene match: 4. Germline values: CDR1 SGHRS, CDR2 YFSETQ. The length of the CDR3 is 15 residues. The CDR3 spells CASSSGQGASTEAFF. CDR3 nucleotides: TGCGCCAGCAGCTCGGGACAGGGGGCGAGCACTGAAGCTTTCTTT. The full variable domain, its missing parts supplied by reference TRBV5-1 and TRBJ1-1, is KAGVTQTPRYLIKTRGQQVTLSCSPISGHRSVSWYQQTPGQGLQFLFEYFSETQRNKGNFPGRFSGRQFSNSRSEMNVSTLELGDSALYLCASSSGQGASTEAFFGQGTRLTVV.

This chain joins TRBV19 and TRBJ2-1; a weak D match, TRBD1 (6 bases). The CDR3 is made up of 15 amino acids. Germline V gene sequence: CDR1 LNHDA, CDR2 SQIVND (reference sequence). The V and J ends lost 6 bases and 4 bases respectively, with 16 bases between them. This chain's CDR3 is CASRLGTLVYNEQFF. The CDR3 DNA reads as TGTGCCAGTAGACTCGGGACATTAGTATACAATGAGCAGTTCTTC.

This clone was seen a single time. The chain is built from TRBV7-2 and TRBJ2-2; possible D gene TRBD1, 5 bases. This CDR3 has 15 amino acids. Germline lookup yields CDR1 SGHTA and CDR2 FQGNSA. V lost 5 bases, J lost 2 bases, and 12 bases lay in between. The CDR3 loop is CASSRQGYNTGELFF. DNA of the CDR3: TGTGCCAGCAGCCGTCAGGGATACAACACCGGGGAGCTGTTTTTT.

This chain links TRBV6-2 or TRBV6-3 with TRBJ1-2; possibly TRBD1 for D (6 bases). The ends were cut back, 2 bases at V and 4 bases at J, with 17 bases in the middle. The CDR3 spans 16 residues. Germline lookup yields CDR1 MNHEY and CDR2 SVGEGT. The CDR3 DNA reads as TGTGCCAGCAGTTACCCCATCTTCACAGGGCTCTATGGCTACACCTTC. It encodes CASSYPIFTGLYGYTF.

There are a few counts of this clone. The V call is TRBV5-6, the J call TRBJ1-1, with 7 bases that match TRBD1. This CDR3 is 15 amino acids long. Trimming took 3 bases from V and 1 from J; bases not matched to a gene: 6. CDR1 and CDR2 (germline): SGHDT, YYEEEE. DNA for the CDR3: TGTGCCAGCAGCTCGACCCAGGGGGGGAACACTGAAGCTTTCTTT. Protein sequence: CASSSTQGGNTEAFF.

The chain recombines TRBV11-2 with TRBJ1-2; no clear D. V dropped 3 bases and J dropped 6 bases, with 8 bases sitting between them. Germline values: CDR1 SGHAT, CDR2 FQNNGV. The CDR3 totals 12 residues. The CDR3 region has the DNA TGTGCCAGCAGCTTTTCCCCAGATGGCTACACCTTC. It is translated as CASSFSPDGYTF.

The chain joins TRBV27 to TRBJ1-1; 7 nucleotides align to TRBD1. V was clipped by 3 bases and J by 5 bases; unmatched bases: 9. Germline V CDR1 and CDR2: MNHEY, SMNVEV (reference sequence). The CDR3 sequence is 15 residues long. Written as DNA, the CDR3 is TGTGCCAGCAGTTTCTTAGACAGGGCTAATACTGAAGCTTTCTTT. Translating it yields CASSFLDRANTEAFF.

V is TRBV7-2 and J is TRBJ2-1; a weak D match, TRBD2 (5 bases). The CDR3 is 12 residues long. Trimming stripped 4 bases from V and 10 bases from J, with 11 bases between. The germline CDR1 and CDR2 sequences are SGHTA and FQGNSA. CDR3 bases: TGTGCCAGCAGCTACGGACTCTGGGAGCAGTTCTTC. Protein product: CASSYGLWEQFF. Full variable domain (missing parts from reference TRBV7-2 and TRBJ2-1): GAGVSQSPSNKVTEKGKDVELRCDPISGHTALYWYRQSLGQGLEFLIYFQGNSAPDKSGLPSDRFSAERTGGSVSTLTIQRTQQEDSAVYLCASSYGLWEQFFGPGTRLTVL.

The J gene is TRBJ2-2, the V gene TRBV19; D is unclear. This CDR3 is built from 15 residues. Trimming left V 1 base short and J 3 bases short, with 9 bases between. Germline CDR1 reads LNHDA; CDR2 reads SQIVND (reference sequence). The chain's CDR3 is CASSIARYDTGELFF. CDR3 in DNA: TGTGCCAGTAGTATAGCCAGATATGACACCGGGGAGCTGTTTTTT.

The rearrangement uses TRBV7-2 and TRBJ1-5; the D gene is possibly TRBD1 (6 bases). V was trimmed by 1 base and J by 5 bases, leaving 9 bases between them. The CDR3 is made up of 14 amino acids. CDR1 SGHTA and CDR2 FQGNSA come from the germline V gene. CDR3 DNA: TGTGCCAGCAGCTTAGAGACAGGATATCAGCCCCAGCATTTT. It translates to CASSLETGYQPQHF.

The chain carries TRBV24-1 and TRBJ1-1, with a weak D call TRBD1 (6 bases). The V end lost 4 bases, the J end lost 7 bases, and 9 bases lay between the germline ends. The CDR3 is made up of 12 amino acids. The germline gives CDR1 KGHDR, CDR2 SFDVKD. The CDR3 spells CATSDPDSEAFF. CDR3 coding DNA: TGTGCCACCAGTGACCCGGACAGTGAAGCTTTCTTT.

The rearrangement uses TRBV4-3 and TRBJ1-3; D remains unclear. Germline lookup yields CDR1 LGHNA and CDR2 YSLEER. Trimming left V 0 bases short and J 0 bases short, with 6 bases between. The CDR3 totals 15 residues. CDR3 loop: CASSQELNSGNTIYF. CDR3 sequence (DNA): TGCGCCAGCAGCCAAGAACTGAACTCTGGAAACACCATATATTTT.

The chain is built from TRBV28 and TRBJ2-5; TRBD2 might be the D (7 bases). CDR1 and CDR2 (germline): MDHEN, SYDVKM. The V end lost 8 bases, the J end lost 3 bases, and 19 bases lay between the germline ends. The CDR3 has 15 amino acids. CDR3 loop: CASLRRGRGEETQYF. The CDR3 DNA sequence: TGTGCCAGCCTACGGCGGGGGAGGGGGGAAGAGACCCAGTACTTC.

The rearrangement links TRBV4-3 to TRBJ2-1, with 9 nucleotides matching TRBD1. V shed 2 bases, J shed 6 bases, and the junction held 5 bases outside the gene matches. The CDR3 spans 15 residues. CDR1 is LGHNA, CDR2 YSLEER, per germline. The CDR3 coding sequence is TGCGCCAGCAGCCAAAGGGGACAGGGTGGCAATGAGCAGTTCTTC. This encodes CASSQRGQGGNEQFF.